What follows are 8 T cell receptor beta chains derived from one specimen sequenced in a study of sequential checkpoint blockade in melanoma (dated by TCRdb to between 2018 and 2020). This specimen's treatment or condition label, per the study, means: randomized to nivolumab then ipilimumab (arm A) or the reverse (arm B). The protocol used for the library was the immunoSEQ multiplex PCR assay. Not all clones reach the TCRdb copy of this immuneACCESS table, which keeps in-frame sequences only. Checked studies attribute under half of the gap to unresolved V genes and leave the rest unexplained. The sample records about 18,000 clones, 65% to 85% of which are singletons. The ten largest account for around 5% of the sample. Sequenced material: tumor tissue (inferred from file names), taken from a patient given nivolumab and ipilimumab in sequence. The receptors derive from a human donor with melanoma.

The chain has TRBV10-3 and TRBJ2-2; D possibly matches TRBD1 or TRBD2 (5 bases each). Germline lookup yields CDR1 ENHRY and CDR2 SYGVKD. The CDR3 covers 15 residues. Trimming shortened V by 2 bases and J by 8 bases, and 15 bases separated the two germline ends. The CDR3 coding sequence is TGTGCCATCAGTGAGCCCTTTGGGGGTGGAGGGGAGCTGTTTTTT. Its protein is CAISEPFGGGGELFF.

The J gene is TRBJ1-2, the V gene TRBV2, with TRBD1 as a possible D gene (5 bases). V lost 4 bases, J lost 5 bases, and 14 bases lay in between. CDR1 SNHLY and CDR2 FYNNEI come from the germline V gene. The CDR3 has 14 amino acids. For the CDR3, the DNA is TGTGCCAGCAGTGCCCTCGGGACCCTATATGGCTACACCTTC. This translates into CASSALGTLYGYTF.

This clone has only one observation. This sequence joins TRBV6-8 and TRBJ2-7; 13 positions match TRBD2. V trimming: 6 bases; J trimming: 2 bases; junction bases outside the gene matches: 4. The germline CDR1 and CDR2 sequences are MNHGY and SAAAGT. This CDR3 spans 15 amino acids. This CDR3 reads CASSVTSGRTYEQYF. For the CDR3, the DNA is TGTGCCAGCAGCGTGACTAGCGGGAGGACCTACGAGCAGTACTTC.

The rearrangement uses TRBV9 and TRBJ1-2; D uncertain. CDR1 SGDLS and CDR2 YYNGEE come from the germline V gene. V was cut by 4 bases and J by 6 bases, with 13 bases left in between. The CDR3 runs to 13 residues. In nucleotides, the CDR3 is TGTGCCAGCAGCTTAGGGCAGGCCCATGGCTACACCTTC. Encoded protein: CASSLGQAHGYTF.

In its sample, this clone was seen a few times. The gene calls are TRBV5-1 and TRBJ1-1; D might be TRBD1 (6 bases). There are 14 residues in the CDR3. The V gene's germline CDR1 is SGHRS and CDR2 YFSETQ. V was pared by 4 bases and J by 0 bases, with 10 bases between. In nucleotides, the CDR3 is TGCGCCAGCAGCCCCGGACAGATGAACACTGAAGCTTTCTTT. Its protein is CASSPGQMNTEAFF.

V is TRBV10-2 and J is TRBJ2-7; D gene unclear. V was clipped by 5 bases and J by 0 bases, with 5 bases between them. Germline V gene lookup returns CDR1 WSHSY and CDR2 SAAADI. The CDR3 sequence is 12 residues long. CDR3 residues: CASSSRSYEQYF. The CDR3 coding sequence is TGCGCCAGCAGTTCTCGCTCCTACGAGCAGTACTTC.

By frequency in the sample, this clone is medium-sized. The genes are TRBV10-3 and TRBJ1-5, with D perhaps matching TRBD1 (5 bases). This CDR3 has 17 amino acids. Trimming stripped 1 base from V and 1 base from J, with 14 bases between. Germline CDR1 is ENHRY and CDR2 is SYGVKD. The CDR3 nucleotides read TGTGCCATCAGTGAGTGGCAACACGACAGCAGCAATCAGCCCCAGCATTTT. Translation: CAISEWQHDSSNQPQHF.

This clone was detected a few times. The rearrangement joins TRBV6-8 to TRBJ2-7; no clear D. V was shortened by 0 bases and J by 7 bases, with 16 bases between the two germline ends. Germline V lookup: CDR1 MNHGY, CDR2 SAAAGT. CDR3 length: 15 residues. The CDR3 region is CASSYSSASLSEQYF. The CDR3 nucleotides read TGTGCCAGCAGTTACTCTTCCGCCTCCCTTTCGGAGCAGTACTTC.